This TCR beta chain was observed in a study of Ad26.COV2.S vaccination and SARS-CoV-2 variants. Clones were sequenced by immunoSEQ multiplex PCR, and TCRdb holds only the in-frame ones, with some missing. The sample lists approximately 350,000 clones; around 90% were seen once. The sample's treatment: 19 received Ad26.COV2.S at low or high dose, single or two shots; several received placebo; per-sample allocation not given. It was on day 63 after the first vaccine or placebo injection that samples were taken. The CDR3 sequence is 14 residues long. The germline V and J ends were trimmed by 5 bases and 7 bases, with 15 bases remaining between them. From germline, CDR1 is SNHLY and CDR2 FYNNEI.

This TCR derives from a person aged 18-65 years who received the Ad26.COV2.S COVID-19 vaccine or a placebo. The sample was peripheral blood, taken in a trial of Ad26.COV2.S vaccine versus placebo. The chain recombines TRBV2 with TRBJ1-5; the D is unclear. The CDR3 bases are TGTGCCAGCAGTCCTATGACACCGGCACAGCCCCAGCATTTT. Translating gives CASSPMTPAQPQHF.